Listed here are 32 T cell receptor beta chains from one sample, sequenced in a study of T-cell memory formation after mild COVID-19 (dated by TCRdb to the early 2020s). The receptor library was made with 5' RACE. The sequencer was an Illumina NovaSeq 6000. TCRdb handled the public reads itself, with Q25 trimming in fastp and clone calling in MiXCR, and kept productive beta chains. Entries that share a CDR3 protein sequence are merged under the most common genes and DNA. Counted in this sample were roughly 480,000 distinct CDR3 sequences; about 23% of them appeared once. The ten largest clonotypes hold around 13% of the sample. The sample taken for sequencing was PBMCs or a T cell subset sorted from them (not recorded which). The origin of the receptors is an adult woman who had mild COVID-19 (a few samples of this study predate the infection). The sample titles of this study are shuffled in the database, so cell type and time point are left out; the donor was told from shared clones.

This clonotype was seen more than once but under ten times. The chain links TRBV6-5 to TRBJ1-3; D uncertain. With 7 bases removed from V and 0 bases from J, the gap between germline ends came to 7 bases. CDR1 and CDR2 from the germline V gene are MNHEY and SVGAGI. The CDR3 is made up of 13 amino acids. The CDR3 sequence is CASMLSSGNTIYF. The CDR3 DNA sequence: TGTGCCAGCATGCTTAGCTCTGGAAACACCATATATTTT.

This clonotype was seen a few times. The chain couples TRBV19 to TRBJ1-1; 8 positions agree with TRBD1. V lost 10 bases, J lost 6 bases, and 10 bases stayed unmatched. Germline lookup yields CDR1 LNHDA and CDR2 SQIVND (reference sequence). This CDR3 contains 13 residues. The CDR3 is CATNGRGRPEAFF. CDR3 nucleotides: TGTGCCACCAATGGCAGGGGGCGACCTGAAGCTTTCTTT. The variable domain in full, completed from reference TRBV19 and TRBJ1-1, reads DGGITQSPKYLFRKEGQNVTLSCEQNLNHDAMYWYRQDPGQGLRLIYYSQIVNDFQKGDIAEGYSVSREKKESFPLTVTSAQKNPTAFYLCATNGRGRPEAFFGQGTRLTVV.

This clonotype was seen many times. As DNA, the CDR3 is TGTGCCAGCAGCTTAAGACGAGGGAACACTGAAGCTTTCTTT. Translated, it gives CASSLRRGNTEAFF. The chain carries TRBV7-2 and TRBJ1-1; D unclear. CDR3 length: 14 residues. V gave up 2 bases and J gave up 1 base, with 8 bases separating them. Germline V gene lookup returns CDR1 SGHTA and CDR2 FQGNSA. The full variable domain, rest sourced from reference TRBV7-2 and TRBJ1-1, is GAGVSQSPSNKVTEKGKDVELRCDPISGHTALYWYRQSLGQGLEFLIYFQGNSAPDKSGLPSDRFSAERTGGSVSTLTIQRTQQEDSAVYLCASSLRRGNTEAFFGQGTRLTVV.

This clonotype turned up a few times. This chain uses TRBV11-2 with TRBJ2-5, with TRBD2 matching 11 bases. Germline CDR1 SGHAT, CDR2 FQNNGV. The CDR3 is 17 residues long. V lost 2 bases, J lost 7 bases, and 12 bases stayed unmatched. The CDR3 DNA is TGTGCCAGCAGCTTAATAACTAGCGGGGGCCTGGAAGGGACCCAGTACTTC. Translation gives CASSLITSGGLEGTQYF.

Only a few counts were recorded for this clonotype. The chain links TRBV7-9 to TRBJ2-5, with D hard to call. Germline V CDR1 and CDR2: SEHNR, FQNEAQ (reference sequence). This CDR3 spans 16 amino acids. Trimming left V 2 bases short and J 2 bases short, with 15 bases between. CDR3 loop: CASSLPTDTRQETQYF. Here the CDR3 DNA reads TGTGCCAGCAGCTTACCCACCGACACACGGCAAGAGACCCAGTACTTC.

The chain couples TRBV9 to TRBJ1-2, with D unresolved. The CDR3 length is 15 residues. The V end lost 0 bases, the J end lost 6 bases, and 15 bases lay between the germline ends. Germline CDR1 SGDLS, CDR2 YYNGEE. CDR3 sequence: CASSVESRSLHGYTF. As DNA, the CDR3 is TGTGCCAGCAGCGTAGAGTCCCGAAGTCTTCATGGCTACACCTTC.

DNA of the CDR3: TGCGCCAGCAGCCAAGAGCTTAGTCGCGGGAGTTTAGCCTACACAGATACGCAGTATTTT. Encoded protein: CASSQELSRGSLAYTDTQYF. The gene calls are TRBV4-3 and TRBJ2-3; 7 nucleotides agree with TRBD2. Trimming removed 0 bases from V and 2 bases from J; junction bases left unmatched: 17. Germline-derived CDR1 and CDR2 are LGHNA and YSLEER. This CDR3 is built from 20 residues.

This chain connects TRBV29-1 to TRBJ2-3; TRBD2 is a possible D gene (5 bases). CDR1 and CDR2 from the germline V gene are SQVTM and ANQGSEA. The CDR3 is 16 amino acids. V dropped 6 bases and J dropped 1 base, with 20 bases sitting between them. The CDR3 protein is CSVAIRETRRTDTQYF. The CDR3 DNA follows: TGCAGCGTCGCTATTAGGGAGACCCGCCGCACAGATACGCAGTATTTT.

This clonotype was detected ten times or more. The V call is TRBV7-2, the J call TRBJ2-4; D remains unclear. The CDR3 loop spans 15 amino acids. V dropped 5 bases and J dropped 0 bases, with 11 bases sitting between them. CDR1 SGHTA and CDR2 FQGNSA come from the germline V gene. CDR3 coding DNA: TGTGCCAGCAGCCCGGCACGGGTAGCCAAAAACATTCAGTACTTC. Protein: CASSPARVAKNIQYF.

The DNA for the CDR3 is TGCGCCAGCAGCCAAGGCCACCCCAACGAGCAGTACTTC. Residues: CASSQGHPNEQYF. The chain joins TRBV4-3 to TRBJ2-7; the D is unclear. The CDR3 covers 13 residues. V shed 1 base and J shed 5 bases, with 9 bases lying between them. The V gene's germline CDR1 is LGHNA and CDR2 YSLEER.

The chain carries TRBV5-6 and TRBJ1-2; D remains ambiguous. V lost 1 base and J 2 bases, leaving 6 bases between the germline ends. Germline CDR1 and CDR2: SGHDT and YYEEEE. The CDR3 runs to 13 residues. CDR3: CASSLKGNYGYTF. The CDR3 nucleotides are TGTGCCAGCAGCTTGAAGGGAAACTATGGCTACACCTTC.

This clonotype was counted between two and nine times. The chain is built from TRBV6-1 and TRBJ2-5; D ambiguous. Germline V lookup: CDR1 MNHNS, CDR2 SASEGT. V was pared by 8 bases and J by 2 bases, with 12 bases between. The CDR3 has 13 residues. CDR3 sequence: CASGGSEQETQYF. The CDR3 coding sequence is TGTGCCAGCGGTGGTTCCGAGCAAGAGACCCAGTACTTC.

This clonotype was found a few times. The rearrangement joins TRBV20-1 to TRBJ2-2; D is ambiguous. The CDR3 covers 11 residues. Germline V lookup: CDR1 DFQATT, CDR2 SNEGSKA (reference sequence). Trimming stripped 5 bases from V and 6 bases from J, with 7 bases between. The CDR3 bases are TGCAGTGCTGCCCGGGCCGGGGAGCTGTTTTTT. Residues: CSAARAGELFF.

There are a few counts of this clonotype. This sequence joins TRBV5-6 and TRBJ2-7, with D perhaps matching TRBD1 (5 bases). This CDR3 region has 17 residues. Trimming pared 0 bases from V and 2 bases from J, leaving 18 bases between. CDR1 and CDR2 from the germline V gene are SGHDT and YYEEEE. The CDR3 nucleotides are TGTGCCAGCAGCTTGGCCGGGTCAGGGCGACAAGCCTACGAGCAGTACTTC. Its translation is CASSLAGSGRQAYEQYF.

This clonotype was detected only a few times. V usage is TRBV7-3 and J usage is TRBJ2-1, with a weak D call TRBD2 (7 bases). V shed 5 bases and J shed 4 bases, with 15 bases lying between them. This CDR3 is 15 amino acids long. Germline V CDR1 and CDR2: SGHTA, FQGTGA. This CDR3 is CASSHGGPGYNEQFF. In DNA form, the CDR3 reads TGTGCCAGCAGCCACGGGGGGCCGGGTTACAATGAGCAGTTCTTC.

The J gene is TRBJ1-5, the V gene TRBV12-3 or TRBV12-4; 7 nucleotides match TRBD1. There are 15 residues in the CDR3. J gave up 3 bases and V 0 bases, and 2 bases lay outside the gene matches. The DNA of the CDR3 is TGTGCCAGCAGTTTAGCGGGACAGTTCAATCAGCCCCAGCATTTT. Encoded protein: CASSLAGQFNQPQHF.

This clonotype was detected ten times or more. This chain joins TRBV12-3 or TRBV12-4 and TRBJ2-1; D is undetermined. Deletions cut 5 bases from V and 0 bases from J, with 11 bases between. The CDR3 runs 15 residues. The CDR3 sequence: CASSPRRTSYNEQFF. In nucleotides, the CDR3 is TGTGCCAGCAGTCCCCGACGGACCTCCTACAATGAGCAGTTCTTC.

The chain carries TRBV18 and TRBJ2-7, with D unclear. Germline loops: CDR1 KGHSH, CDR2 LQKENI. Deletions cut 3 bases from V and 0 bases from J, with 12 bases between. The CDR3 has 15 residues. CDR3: CASSPYHGYSYEQYF. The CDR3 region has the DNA TGTGCCAGCTCACCTTATCACGGGTACTCCTACGAGCAGTACTTC.

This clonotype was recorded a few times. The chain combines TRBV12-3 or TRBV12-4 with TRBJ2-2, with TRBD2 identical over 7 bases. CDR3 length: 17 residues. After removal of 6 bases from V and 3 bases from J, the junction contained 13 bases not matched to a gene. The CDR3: CASSSWASGGHTGELFF. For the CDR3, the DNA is TGTGCCAGCAGCTCTTGGGCGTCGGGGGGTCACACCGGGGAGCTGTTTTTT.

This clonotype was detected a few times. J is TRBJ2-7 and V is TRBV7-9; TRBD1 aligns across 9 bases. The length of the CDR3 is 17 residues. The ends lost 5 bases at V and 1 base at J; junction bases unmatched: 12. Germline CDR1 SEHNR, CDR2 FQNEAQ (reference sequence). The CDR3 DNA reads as TGTGCCAGCAGCAACCCTCCCGGACAGGGGACTTCCTACGAGCAGTACTTC. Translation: CASSNPPGQGTSYEQYF.

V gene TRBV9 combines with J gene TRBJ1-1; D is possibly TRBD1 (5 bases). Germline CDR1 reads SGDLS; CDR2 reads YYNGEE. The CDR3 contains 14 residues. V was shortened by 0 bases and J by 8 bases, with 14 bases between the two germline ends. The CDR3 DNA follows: TGTGCCAGCAGCGTAGACCCTAGGACACCCGAAGCTTTCTTT. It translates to CASSVDPRTPEAFF.

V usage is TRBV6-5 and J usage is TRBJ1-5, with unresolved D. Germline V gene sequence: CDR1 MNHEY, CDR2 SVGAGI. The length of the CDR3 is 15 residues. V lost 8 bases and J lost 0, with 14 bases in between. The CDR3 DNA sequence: TGTGCCAGCCCAGTGGGAGGGTATAGCAATCAGCCCCAGCATTTT. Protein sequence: CASPVGGYSNQPQHF.

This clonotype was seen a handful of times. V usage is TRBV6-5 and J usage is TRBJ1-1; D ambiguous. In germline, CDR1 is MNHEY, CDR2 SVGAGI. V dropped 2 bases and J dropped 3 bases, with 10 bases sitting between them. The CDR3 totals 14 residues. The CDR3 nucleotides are TGTGCCAGCAGTTACCGTACCGGGGACACTGAAGCTTTCTTT. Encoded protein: CASSYRTGDTEAFF.

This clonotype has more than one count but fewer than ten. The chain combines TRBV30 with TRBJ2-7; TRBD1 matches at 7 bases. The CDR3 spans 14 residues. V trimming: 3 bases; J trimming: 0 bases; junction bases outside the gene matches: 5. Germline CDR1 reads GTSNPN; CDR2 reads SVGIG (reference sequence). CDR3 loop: CAWRIQGSSYEQYF. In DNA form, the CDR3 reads TGTGCCTGGAGGATACAGGGGAGCTCCTACGAGCAGTACTTC.

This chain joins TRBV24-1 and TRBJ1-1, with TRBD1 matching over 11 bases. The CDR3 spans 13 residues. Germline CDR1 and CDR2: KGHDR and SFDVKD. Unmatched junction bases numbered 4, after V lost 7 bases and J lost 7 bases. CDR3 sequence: CATSIGTGGEAFF. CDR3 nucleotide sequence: TGTGCCACCAGCATCGGGACAGGGGGTGAAGCTTTCTTT.

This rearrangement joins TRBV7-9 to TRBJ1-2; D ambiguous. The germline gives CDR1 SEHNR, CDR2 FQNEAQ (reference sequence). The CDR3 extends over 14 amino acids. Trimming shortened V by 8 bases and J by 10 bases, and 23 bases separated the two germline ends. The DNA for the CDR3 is TGTGCCAGCCCGATTCTGGCTCTCGCGGAAGACTACACCTTC. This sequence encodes CASPILALAEDYTF.

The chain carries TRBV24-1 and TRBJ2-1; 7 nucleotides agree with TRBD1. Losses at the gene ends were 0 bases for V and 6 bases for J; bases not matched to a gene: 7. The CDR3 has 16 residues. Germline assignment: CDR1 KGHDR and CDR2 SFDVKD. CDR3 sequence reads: CATSDLEGANRNEQFF. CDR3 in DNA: TGTGCCACCAGTGATTTGGAGGGGGCTAATCGCAATGAGCAGTTCTTC.

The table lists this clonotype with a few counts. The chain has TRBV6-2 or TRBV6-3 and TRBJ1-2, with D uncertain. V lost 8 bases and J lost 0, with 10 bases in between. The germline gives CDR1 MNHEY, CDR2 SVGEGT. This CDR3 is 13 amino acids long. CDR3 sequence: CASEQPSNYGYTF. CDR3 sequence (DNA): TGTGCCAGCGAACAGCCCTCTAACTATGGCTACACCTTC.

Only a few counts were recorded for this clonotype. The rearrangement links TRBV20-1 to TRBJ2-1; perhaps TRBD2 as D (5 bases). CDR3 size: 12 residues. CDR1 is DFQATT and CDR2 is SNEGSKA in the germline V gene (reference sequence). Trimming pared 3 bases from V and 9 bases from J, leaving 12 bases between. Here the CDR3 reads CSASKLGGEQFF. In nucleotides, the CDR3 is TGCAGTGCTAGCAAACTAGGAGGTGAGCAGTTCTTC.

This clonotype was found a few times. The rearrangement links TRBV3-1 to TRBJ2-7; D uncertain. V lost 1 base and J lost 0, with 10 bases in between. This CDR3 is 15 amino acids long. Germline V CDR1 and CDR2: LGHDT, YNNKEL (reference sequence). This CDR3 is CASSQAPGPSYEQYF. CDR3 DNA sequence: TGTGCCAGCAGCCAAGCCCCGGGCCCCTCCTACGAGCAGTACTTC.

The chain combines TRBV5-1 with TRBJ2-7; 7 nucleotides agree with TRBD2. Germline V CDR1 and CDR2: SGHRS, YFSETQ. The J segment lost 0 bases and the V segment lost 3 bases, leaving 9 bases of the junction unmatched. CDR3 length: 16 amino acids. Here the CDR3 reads CASSYLPAGSSYEQYF. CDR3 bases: TGCGCCAGCAGCTACCTACCAGCGGGATCCTCCTACGAGCAGTACTTC.

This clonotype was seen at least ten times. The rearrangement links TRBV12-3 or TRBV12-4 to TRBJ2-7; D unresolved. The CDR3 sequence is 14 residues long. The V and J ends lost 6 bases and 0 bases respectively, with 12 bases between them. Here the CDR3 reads CASSRSGSSYEQYF. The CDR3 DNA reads TGTGCCAGCAGCCGATCCGGCAGCTCCTACGAGCAGTACTTC.